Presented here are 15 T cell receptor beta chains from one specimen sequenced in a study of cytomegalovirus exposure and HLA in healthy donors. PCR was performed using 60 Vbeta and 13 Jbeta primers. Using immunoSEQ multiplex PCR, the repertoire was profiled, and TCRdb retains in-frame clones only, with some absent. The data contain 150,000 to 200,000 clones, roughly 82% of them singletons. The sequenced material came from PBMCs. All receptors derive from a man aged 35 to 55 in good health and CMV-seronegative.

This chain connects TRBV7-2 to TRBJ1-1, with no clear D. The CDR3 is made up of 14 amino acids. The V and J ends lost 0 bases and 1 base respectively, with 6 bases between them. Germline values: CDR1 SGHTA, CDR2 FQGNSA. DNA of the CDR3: TGTGCCAGCAGCTTAGCTCTCAGGAACACTGAAGCTTTCTTT. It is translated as CASSLALRNTEAFF.

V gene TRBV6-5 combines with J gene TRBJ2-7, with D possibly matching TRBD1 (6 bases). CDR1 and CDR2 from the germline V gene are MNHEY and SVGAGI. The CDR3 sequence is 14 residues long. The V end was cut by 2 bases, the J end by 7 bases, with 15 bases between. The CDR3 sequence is CASSYGAGVGEQYF. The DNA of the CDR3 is TGTGCCAGCAGTTACGGGGCAGGGGTGGGGGAGCAGTACTTC.

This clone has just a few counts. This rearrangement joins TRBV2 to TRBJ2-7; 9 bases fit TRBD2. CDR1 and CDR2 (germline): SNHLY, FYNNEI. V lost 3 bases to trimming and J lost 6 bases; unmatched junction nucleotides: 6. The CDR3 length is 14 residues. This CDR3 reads CASSEVAGEIEQYF. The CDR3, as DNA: TGTGCCAGCAGTGAGGTAGCGGGAGAGATCGAGCAGTACTTC.

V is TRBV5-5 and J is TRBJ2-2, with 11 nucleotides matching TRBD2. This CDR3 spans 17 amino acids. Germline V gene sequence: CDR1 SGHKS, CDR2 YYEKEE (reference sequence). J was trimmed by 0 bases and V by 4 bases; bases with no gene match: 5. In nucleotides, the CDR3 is TGTGCCAGCAGCCGAGGACTAGCGGGCTCGAACACCGGGGAGCTGTTTTTT. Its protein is CASSRGLAGSNTGELFF.

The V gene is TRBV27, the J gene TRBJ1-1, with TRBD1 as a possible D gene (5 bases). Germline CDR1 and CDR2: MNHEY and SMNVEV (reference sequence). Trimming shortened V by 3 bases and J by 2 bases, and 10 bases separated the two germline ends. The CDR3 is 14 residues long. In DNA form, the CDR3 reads TGTGCCAGCAGTTTCGCCAGGGCTAACACTGAAGCTTTCTTT. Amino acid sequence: CASSFARANTEAFF.

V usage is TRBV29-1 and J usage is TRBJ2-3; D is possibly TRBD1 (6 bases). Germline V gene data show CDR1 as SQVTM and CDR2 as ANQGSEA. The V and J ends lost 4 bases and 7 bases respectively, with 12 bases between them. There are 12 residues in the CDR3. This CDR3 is CSVVTQGNTQYF. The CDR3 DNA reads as TGCAGCGTTGTAACTCAGGGGAATACGCAGTATTTT.

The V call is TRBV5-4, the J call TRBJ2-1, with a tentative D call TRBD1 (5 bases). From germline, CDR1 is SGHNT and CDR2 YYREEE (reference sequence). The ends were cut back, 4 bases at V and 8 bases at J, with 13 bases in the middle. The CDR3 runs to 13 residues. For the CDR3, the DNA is TGTGCCAGCAGCCTACTCCAGGGTGATGAGCAGTTCTTC. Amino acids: CASSLLQGDEQFF.

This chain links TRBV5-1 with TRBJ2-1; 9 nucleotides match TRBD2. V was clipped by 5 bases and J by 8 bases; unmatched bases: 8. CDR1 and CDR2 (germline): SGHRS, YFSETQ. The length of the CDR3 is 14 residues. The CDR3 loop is CASRDSGSQDEQFF. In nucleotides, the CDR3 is TGCGCCAGCAGGGATAGCGGGAGCCAGGATGAGCAGTTCTTC.

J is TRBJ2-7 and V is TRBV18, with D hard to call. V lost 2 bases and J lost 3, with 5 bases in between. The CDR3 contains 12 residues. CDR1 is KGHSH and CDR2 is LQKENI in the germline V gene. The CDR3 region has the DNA TGTGCCAGCTCACCATCTCTCTACGAGCAGTACTTC. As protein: CASSPSLYEQYF.

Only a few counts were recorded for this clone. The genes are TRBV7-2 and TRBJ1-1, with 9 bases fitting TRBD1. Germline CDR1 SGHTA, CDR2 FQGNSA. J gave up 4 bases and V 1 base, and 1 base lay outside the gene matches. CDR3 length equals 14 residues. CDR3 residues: CASSLGGQGTEAFF. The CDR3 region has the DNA TGTGCCAGCAGCTTAGGGGGACAGGGCACTGAAGCTTTCTTT.

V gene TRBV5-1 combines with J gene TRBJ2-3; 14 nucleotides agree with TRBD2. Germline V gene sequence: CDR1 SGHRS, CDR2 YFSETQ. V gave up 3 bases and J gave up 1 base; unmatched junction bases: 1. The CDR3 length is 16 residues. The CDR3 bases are TGCGCCAGCAGCTCGGGACTAGCGGGGGGCACAGATACGCAGTATTTT. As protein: CASSSGLAGGTDTQYF.

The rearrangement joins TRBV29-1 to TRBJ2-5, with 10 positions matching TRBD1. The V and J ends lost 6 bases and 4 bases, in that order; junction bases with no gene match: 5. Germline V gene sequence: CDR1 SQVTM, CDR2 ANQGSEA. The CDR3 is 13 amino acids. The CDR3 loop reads CSVGQGVGETQYF. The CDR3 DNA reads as TGCAGCGTCGGACAGGGGGTTGGAGAGACCCAGTACTTC.

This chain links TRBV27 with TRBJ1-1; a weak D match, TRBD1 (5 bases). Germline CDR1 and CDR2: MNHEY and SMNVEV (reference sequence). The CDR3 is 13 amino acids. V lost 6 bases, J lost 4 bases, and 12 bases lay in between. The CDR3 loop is CASRYGRGTEAFF. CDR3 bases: TGTGCCAGCAGGTACGGGAGGGGCACTGAAGCTTTCTTT.

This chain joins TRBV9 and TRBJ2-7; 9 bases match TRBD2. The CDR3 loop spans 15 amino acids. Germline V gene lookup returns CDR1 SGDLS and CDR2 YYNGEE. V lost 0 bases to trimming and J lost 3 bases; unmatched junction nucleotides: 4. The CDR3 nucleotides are TGTGCCAGCAGCGTAGCTAGCGGGGAATTCTACGAGCAGTACTTC. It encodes CASSVASGEFYEQYF.

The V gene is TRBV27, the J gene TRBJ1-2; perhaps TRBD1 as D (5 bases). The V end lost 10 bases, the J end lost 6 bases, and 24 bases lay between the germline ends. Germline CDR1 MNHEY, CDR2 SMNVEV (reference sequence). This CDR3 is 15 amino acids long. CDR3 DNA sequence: TGTGCCACCAAGCTCCCCCCAGGGAAAAGGAATGGCTACACCTTC. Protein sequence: CATKLPPGKRNGYTF.